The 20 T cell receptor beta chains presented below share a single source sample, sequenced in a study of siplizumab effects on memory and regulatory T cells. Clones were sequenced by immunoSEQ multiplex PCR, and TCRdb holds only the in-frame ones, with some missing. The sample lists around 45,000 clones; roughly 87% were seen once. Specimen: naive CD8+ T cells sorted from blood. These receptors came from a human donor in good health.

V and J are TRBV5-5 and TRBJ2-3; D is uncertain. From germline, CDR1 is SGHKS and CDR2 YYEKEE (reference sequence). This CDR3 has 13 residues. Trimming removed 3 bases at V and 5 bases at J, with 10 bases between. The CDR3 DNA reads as TGTGCCAGCAGCTCGCCCCTCGGAGATACGCAGTATTTT. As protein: CASSSPLGDTQYF. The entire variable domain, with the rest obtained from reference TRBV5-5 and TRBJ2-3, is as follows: DAGVTQSPTHLIKTRGQQVTLRCSPISGHKSVSWYQQVLGQGPQFIFQYYEKEERGRGNFPDRFSARQFPNYSSELNVNALLLGDSALYLCASSSPLGDTQYFGPGTRLTVL.

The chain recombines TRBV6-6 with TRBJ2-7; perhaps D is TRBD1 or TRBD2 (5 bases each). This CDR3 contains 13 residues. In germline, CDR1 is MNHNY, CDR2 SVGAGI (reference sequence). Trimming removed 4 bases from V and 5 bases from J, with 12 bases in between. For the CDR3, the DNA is TGTGCCAGCAGTTGGAGGAAAGGGGACGAGCAGTACTTC. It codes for CASSWRKGDEQYF.

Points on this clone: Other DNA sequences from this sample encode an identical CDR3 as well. The CDR3, as DNA: TGTGCCAGCAGCTTTGGTAGCTCCTACGAGCAGTACTTC. Translating it yields CASSFGSSYEQYF. The chain uses TRBV5-4 and TRBJ2-7; D remains unclear. This CDR3 is built from 13 residues. The V and J ends lost 2 bases and 0 bases respectively, with 6 bases between them. Germline-derived CDR1 and CDR2 are SGHNT and YYREEE (reference sequence).

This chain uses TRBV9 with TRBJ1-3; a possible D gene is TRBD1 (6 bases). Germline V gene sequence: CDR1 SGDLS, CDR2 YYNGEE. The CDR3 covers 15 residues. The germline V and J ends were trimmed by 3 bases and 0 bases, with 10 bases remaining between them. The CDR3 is CASSEGGYSGNTIYF. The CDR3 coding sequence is TGTGCCAGCAGCGAGGGGGGTTACTCTGGAAACACCATATATTTT.

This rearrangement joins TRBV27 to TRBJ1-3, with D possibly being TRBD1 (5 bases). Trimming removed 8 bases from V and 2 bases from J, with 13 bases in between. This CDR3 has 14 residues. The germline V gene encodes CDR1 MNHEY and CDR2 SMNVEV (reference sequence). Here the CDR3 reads CASGFGGPGNTIYF. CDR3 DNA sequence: TGTGCCAGCGGGTTTGGGGGACCTGGAAACACCATATATTTT.

Here the CDR3 reads CASSSNTGELFF. The CDR3 DNA sequence: TGTGCCAGCAGTTCCAACACCGGGGAGCTGTTTTTT. This chain joins TRBV27 and TRBJ2-2; unclear D gene. This CDR3 has 12 amino acids. Germline CDR1 is MNHEY and CDR2 is SMNVEV (reference sequence). V dropped 4 bases and J dropped 2 bases, with 2 bases sitting between them.

CDR3 nucleotide sequence: TGTGCCTGGAGTGTACAGAACTACGAGCAGTACTTC. Protein sequence: CAWSVQNYEQYF. V is TRBV30 and J is TRBJ2-7; no clear D. The CDR3 has 12 amino acids. Germline CDR1 reads GTSNPN; CDR2 reads SVGIG (reference sequence). Deletions cut 0 bases from V and 3 bases from J, with 6 bases between.

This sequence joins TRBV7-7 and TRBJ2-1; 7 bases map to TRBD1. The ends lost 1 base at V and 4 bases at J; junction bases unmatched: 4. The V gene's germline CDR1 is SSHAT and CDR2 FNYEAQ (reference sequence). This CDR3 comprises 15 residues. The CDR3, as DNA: TGTGCCAGCAGCTTAGAACAGGGGCCTTACAATGAGCAGTTCTTC. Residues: CASSLEQGPYNEQFF.

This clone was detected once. The CDR3 loop is CASSQVPAGGPCNEQFF. Here the CDR3 DNA reads TGCGCCAGCAGCCAAGTCCCAGCGGGGGGACCCTGCAATGAGCAGTTCTTC. The V and J genes are TRBV4-1 and TRBJ2-1, with 9 bases lining up with TRBD2. The CDR3 has 17 residues. The trim removed 1 base at V and 6 bases at J, leaving 10 bases unmatched. The germline CDR1 and CDR2 sequences are MGHRA and YSYEKL.

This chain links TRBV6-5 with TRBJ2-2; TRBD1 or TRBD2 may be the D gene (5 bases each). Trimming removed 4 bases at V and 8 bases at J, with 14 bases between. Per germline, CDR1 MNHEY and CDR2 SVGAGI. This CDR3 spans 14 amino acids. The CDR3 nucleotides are TGTGCCAGCAGTTCCGGGACCAGTGTGGGGGAGCTGTTTTTT. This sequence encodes CASSSGTSVGELFF.

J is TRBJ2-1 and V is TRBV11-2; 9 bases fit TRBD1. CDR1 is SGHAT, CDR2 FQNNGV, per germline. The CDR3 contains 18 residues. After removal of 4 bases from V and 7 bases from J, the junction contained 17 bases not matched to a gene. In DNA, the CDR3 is TGTGCCAGCAGCTCCCTTACAGGGGGCGGAGGGGCGTGGAATGAGCAGTTCTTC. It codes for CASSSLTGGGGAWNEQFF.

In nucleotides, the CDR3 is TGTGCCAGCAGCCGTGCCGCTAGGGGGGGGAGCGATGAGCAGTTCTTC. Amino acids: CASSRAARGGSDEQFF. This sequence joins TRBV4-2 and TRBJ2-1; possible D gene TRBD2, 7 bases. This CDR3 contains 16 residues. V lost 4 bases and J 8 bases, leaving 21 bases between the germline ends. CDR1 and CDR2 (germline): LGHNA, YNFKEQ.

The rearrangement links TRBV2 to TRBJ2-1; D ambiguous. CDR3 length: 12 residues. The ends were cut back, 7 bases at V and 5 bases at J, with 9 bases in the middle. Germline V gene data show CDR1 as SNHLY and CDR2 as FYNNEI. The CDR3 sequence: CASIRNNNEQFF. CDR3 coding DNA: TGTGCCAGCATTCGAAATAACAATGAGCAGTTCTTC. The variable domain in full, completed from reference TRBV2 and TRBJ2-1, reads EPEVTQTPSHQVTQMGQEVILRCVPISNHLYFYWYRQILGQKVEFLVSFYNNEISEKSEIFDDQFSVERPDGSNFTLKIRSTKLEDSAMYFCASIRNNNEQFFGPGTRLTVL.

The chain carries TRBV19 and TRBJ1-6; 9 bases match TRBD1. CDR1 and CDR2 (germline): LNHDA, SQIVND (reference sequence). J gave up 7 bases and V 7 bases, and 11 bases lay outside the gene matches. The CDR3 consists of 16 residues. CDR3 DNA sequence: TGTGCCAGTAACCCCGGTACAGGGGGCCTAAATTCACCCCTCCACTTT. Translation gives CASNPGTGGLNSPLHF.

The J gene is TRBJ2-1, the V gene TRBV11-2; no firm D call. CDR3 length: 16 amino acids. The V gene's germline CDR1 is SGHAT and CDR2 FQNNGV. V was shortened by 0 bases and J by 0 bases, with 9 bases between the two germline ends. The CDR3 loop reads CASSLDSVSSYNEQFF. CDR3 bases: TGTGCCAGCAGCTTAGATTCGGTGAGCTCCTACAATGAGCAGTTCTTC.

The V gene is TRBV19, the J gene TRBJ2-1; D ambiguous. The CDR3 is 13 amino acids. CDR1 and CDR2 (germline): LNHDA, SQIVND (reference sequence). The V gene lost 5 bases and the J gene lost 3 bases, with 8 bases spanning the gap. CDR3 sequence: CASSSNSYNEQFF. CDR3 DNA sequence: TGTGCCAGTAGTTCAAATAGCTACAATGAGCAGTTCTTC.

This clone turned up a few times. DNA of the CDR3: TGTGCCTGGACCCAACAGGGAACGAACACTGAAGCTTTCTTT. It codes for CAWTQQGTNTEAFF. The chain combines TRBV30 with TRBJ1-1; D is possibly TRBD1 (6 bases). The V end was cut by 4 bases, the J end by 1 base, with 13 bases between. The CDR3 totals 14 residues. Germline V CDR1 and CDR2: GTSNPN, SVGIG (reference sequence). The whole variable domain, remainder taken from reference TRBV30 and TRBJ1-1, is SQTIHQWPATLVQPVGSPLSLECTVEGTSNPNLYWYRQAAGRGLQLLFYSVGIGQISSEVPQNLSASRPQDRQFILSSKKLLLSDSGFYLCAWTQQGTNTEAFFGQGTRLTVV.

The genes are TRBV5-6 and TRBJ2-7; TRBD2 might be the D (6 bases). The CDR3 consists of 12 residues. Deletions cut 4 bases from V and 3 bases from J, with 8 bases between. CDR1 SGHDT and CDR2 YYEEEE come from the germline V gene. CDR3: CASSPAGYEQYF. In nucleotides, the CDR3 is TGTGCCAGCAGCCCAGCGGGCTACGAGCAGTACTTC. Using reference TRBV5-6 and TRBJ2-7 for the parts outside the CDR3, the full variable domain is DAGVTQSPTHLIKTRGQQVTLRCSPKSGHDTVSWYQQALGQGPQFIFQYYEEEERQRGNFPDRFSGHQFPNYSSELNVNALLLGDSALYLCASSPAGYEQYFGPGTRLTVT.

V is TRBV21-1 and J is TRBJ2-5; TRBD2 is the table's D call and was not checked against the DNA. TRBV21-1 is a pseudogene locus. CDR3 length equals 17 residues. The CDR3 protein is CASSKPGAGPGGETQYF. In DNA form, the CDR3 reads TGTGCCAGCAGCAAACCAGGTGCCGGACCGGGGGGAGAGACCCAGTACTTC.

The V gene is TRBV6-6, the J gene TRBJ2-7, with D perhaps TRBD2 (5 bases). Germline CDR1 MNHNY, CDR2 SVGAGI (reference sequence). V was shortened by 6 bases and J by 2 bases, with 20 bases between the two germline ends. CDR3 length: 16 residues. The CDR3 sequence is CASSSSEGSIAYEQYF. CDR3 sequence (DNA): TGTGCCAGCAGCTCCAGCGAAGGGAGTATAGCCTACGAGCAGTACTTC.